Listed below are T cell receptor beta chains from one sample, sequenced in a study of T cell repertoires in cytomegalovirus infection. Antigens for these TCRs are unknown. TCRdb used MiXCR to reprocess the reads, holding one entry per CDR3 protein. The sample shows approximately 120,000 distinct CDR3 sequences, about 28% of them seen only once. Sequenced material: CD8+ T cells from cultured PBMCs, taken from culture after CMV antigen stimulation. The receptors here all came from a human donor in good health (CMV status not recorded). Some clones in this sample may be carry-over from other donors' samples. The CDR3 runs from the conserved cysteine through the conserved F or W. D genes are given only for firm matches. Rows give clone size only sometimes, using once, few, many, or a class for an expanded clone.

d_call	clone_size	v_call	j_call	cdr3_nt	cdr3_aa
NA	few	TRBV7-9	TRBJ2-5	TGTGCCAGCAGCGGGGACGCGGACTACCAAGAGACCCAGTACTTC	CASSGDADYQETQYF
NA	NA	TRBV15	TRBJ2-3	TGTGCCACCAGCAGCAGGGTTGAGGGAGATACGCAGTATTTT	CATSSRVEGDTQYF
TRBD2	few	TRBV29-1	TRBJ2-1	TGCAGCGTTGAGGGCCTAGCGGGGGGCCAGTCCTACAATGAGCAGTTCTTC	CSVEGLAGGQSYNEQFF
NA	NA	TRBV6-2/TRBV6-3	TRBJ1-5	TGTGCCAGCAGTTACTTGCCAGATCAGCCCCAGCATTTT	CASSYLPDQPQHF
NA	NA	TRBV7-2	TRBJ1-3	TGTGCCAGCAGCCGGACGGACTCTGGAAACACCATATATTTT	CASSRTDSGNTIYF
NA	NA	TRBV29-1	TRBJ1-1	TGCAGCGTTGCGGTTGGGCTAAACACTGAAGCTTTCTTT	CSVAVGLNTEAFF
TRBD1	NA	TRBV19	TRBJ1-1	TGTGCCAGTAGCAAGACAGGGCATGAGACTGAAGCTTTCTTT	CASSKTGHETEAFF
NA	NA	TRBV27	TRBJ1-1	TGTGCCAGCACCCCTGGAGGGGCAGTCGGCGCGGCTTTCTTT	CASTPGGAVGAAFF
NA	few	TRBV7-2	TRBJ1-5	TGTGCCAGCAGGATTGGACACGACCACCAGCCCCAGCATTTT	CASRIGHDHQPQHF
NA	many	TRBV6-1	TRBJ2-7	TGTGCCAGCAGTGAGACGGTCTCCTACGAGCAGTACTTC	CASSETVSYEQYF
NA	NA	TRBV12-3/TRBV12-4	TRBJ1-1	TGTGCCAGCCGGGAGGGGGGGATGAACACTGAAGCTTTCTTT	CASREGGMNTEAFF
NA	NA	TRBV28	TRBJ2-2	TGTGCCAGCAGTTTCGGCCGTCCGCTGTCGACCGGGGAGCTGTTTTTT	CASSFGRPLSTGELFF
TRBD1	few	TRBV24-1	TRBJ2-7	TGTGCCACCAGTGATGGTGAAACGGGACAGGGGGACCACGAGCAGTACTTC	CATSDGETGQGDHEQYF
NA	NA	TRBV7-8	TRBJ2-7	TGTGCCAGCAGCCTCCGCGCAGGAGACTACGAGCAGTACTTC	CASSLRAGDYEQYF
NA	many	TRBV6-6	TRBJ1-5	TGTGCCAGCAGTCTTTACAACCGGTTCGGTCAGCCCCAGCATTTT	CASSLYNRFGQPQHF
TRBD1	few	TRBV19	TRBJ1-5	TGTGCCACAGGGACAGGGGGACAGCCCCAGCATTTT	CATGTGGQPQHF
NA	many	TRBV20-1	TRBJ2-3	TGCAGTGCTAGAGATGCGATGGGAGGCACAGATACGCAGTATTTT	CSARDAMGGTDTQYF
NA	NA	TRBV4-1	TRBJ2-1	TGCGCCAGCAGCCAAAATCAGGGCAATGAGCAGTTCTTC	CASSQNQGNEQFF
TRBD1	few	TRBV7-9	TRBJ2-1	TGTGCCAGCAGCCCACCCCAGGGGGCCGACCCTAACAATGAGCAGTTCTTC	CASSPPQGADPNNEQFF
NA	few	TRBV28	TRBJ2-7	TGTGCCAGCAGTTTTCCGCCCGGGACGTATTCCTACGAGCAGTACTTC	CASSFPPGTYSYEQYF
TRBD1	NA	TRBV12-3/TRBV12-4	TRBJ2-1	TGTGCCAGCAGTTACGAGACAGGGTTCGGTGAGCAGTTCTTC	CASSYETGFGEQFF
TRBD1	NA	TRBV27	TRBJ1-5	TGTGCCAGCAGTACCGGGACAGGGGGTTTTCAGCCCCAGCATTTT	CASSTGTGGFQPQHF
TRBD1	NA	TRBV6-1	TRBJ1-5	TGTGCCAGCAATCGACAGGGCGCGGATAGCAATCAGCCCCAGCATTTT	CASNRQGADSNQPQHF
NA	NA	TRBV7-3	TRBJ1-1	TGTGCCAGCAGCTTCGGCAGGGAAGCTTTCTTT	CASSFGREAFF
TRBD2	NA	TRBV7-3	TRBJ2-1	TGTGCCAGCAGCCCCGGGGGGGCCTCCTACAATGAGCAGTTCTTC	CASSPGGASYNEQFF
NA	few	TRBV11-2	TRBJ2-1	TGTGCCAGCAGCTTAGGAGCGTCGGGTGGCAGGTATGAGCAGTTCTTC	CASSLGASGGRYEQFF
TRBD2	NA	TRBV28	TRBJ2-5	TGTGCCAGCAGTGAAATAGCGGGGACGCGAGAGACCCAGTACTTC	CASSEIAGTRETQYF
TRBD2	NA	TRBV5-6	TRBJ2-5	TGTGCCAGCAGCTCCCTCCCCCGTCTGGGGACTAGCGGGGGAGAGACCCAGTACTTC	CASSSLPRLGTSGGETQYF
NA	NA	TRBV24-1	TRBJ1-2	TGTGCCACCAGTGATTCAGGGAGCGGCTACACCTTC	CATSDSGSGYTF
NA	few	TRBV6-1	TRBJ1-6	TGTGCCAGCAGTGAAACAGGAAATTCACCCCTCCACTTT	CASSETGNSPLHF